These T cell receptor beta chains were read from a single sample in a study of CD8 T cells in ankylosing spondylitis. TCRdb re-called the 5' RACE reads through MiXCR, storing one row per CDR3 protein. The sample holds 340,000 or so distinct CDR3 sequences, approximately 14% seen once. The sequenced sample was blood, either unsorted or a sorted T cell fraction (not recorded which). The receptor set was obtained from a male donor with ankylosing spondylitis or in good health (not recorded which). Both conserved end residues are part of each CDR3. D genes are given only for firm matches. Expanded clones are given a class, and other clones once, few, many or no size at all.

d_call	v_call	j_call	clone_size	cdr3_nt	cdr3_aa
.	TRBV7-9	TRBJ1-6	.	TGTGCCAGCAGGCGGTCCGGGGGCGCCTATAATTCACCCCTCCACTTT	CASRRSGGAYNSPLHF
.	TRBV20-1	TRBJ1-4	few	TGCAGTGCCATGGACCCCCGAAAACTGTTTTTT	CSAMDPRKLFF
.	TRBV6-6	TRBJ2-2	few	TGTGCCAGCAGTTACCCGGCCGGGGAGCTGTTTTTT	CASSYPAGELFF
TRBD2	TRBV12-3/TRBV12-4	TRBJ2-3	few	TGTGCCAGCAGGCCGGGACTAGCGGGAGGGGGCACAGATACGCAGTATTTT	CASRPGLAGGGTDTQYF
.	TRBV5-1	TRBJ2-5	few	TGCGCCAGCAGCCCGGGGGGGACAGCACAAGAGACCCAGTACTTC	CASSPGGTAQETQYF
TRBD2	TRBV2	TRBJ2-7	.	TGTGCCACCCGATTGGGGCGGGAGGAATTCTACGAGCAGTACTTC	CATRLGREEFYEQYF
.	TRBV28	TRBJ2-4	.	TGTGCCAGCTGCCTAGCCTCAGAAAACATTCAGTACTTC	CASCLASENIQYF
TRBD1	TRBV18	TRBJ2-2	few	TGTGCCAGCTCACCCGGGACAGGGACGACCGGGGAGCTGTTTTTT	CASSPGTGTTGELFF
TRBD1	TRBV20-1	TRBJ2-3	.	TGCAGTGCTAGAGATGGGACAGGACGCACAGATACGCAGTATTTT	CSARDGTGRTDTQYF
.	TRBV4-1	TRBJ2-5	many	TGCGCCAGCAGCCAAGAAGGCGAGACCCAGTACTTC	CASSQEGETQYF
TRBD1	TRBV18	TRBJ1-4	few	TGTGCCAGCTCACCGTCCGGGACAGGGGGCGGAAAACTGTTTTTT	CASSPSGTGGGKLFF
.	TRBV21-1	TRBJ2-1	.	TGTGCCAGCAGCCCCCCCCGAGCGGAAGAGCAGTTCTTC	CASSPPRAEEQFF
TRBD1	TRBV2	TRBJ2-7	many	TGTGCCAGCACACGGGACAGGAGTAACGAGCAGTACTTC	CASTRDRSNEQYF
.	TRBV6-5	TRBJ2-2	.	TGTGCCAGCAGTTACTCAGGCAGGGCCACCGGGGAGCTGTTTTTT	CASSYSGRATGELFF
.	TRBV3-1	TRBJ2-7	few	TGTGCCAGCAGCGGGGTGGCATACGAGCAGTACTTC	CASSGVAYEQYF